This T cell receptor (beta chain) was found in a study of cytomegalovirus exposure and HLA in healthy donors. Produced via immunoSEQ multiplex PCR; TCRdb's table is partial and in-frame only. Of fewer than 250,000 clones listed, around 87% were seen once; the top ten hold 1.5% to 2.5%. About this clone itself: Other nucleotide sequences in the sample specify the same CDR3.

The CDR3 totals 14 residues. Per the germline V gene, CDR1 is SGHNT and CDR2 is YYREEE (reference sequence). V gave up 4 bases and J gave up 4 bases; unmatched junction bases: 3. What was sequenced was PBMCs. The TCR originated in a woman younger than 30 in good health and CMV-seropositive. The gene calls are TRBV5-4 and TRBJ2-7; 12 nucleotides align to TRBD1. CDR3 DNA sequence: TGTGCCAGCAGCCCGGGACAGGGGGCGTACGAGCAGTACTTC. Its protein product is CASSPGQGAYEQYF.